This TCR beta chain emerged from a study of CD8+ T cells in alopecia areata. cDNA reverse transcribed from extracted RNA served as the sequencing template. Profiled with immunoSEQ multiplex PCR; TCRdb holds only in-frame clones, not every one. The profile shows roughly 130,000 clones, 58% of them singletons. Germline CDR1 is SNHLY and CDR2 is FYNNEI. V was cut by 2 bases and J by 0 bases, with 10 bases left in between. The CDR3 extends over 16 amino acids. The specimen comprised CD4+ T cells sorted from blood, sampled at week 0. The chain links TRBV2 to TRBJ2-2; D is undetermined. The TCR originated in a human donor with alopecia areata. Here the CDR3 DNA reads TGTGCCAGCAGTGAATTCGGCGGTACGAACACCGGGGAGCTGTTTTTT. Translated: CASSEFGGTNTGELFF. The full variable domain, rest sourced from reference TRBV2 and TRBJ2-2, is EPEVTQTPSHQVTQMGQEVILRCVPISNHLYFYWYRQILGQKVEFLVSFYNNEISEKSEIFDDQFSVERPDGSNFTLKIRSTKLEDSAMYFCASSEFGGTNTGELFFGEGSRLTVL.